The 25 T cell receptor beta chains listed next were all sequenced from one sample in a study of T cell repertoires in cytomegalovirus infection. These TCRs are of unknown antigen specificity. TCRdb recomputed calls from the reads with MiXCR, one row per CDR3 protein. This table holds some 130,000 distinct CDR3 sequences, more than 30% found once. The sample consisted of CD8+ T cells from cultured PBMCs, taken from culture after CMV antigen stimulation. The receptors were gathered from a human donor in good health (CMV status not recorded). Some clones in this sample may be carry-over from other donors' samples.

This clonotype was seen more than once but under ten times. J is TRBJ2-3 and V is TRBV20-1; possible D gene TRBD2, 6 bases. Germline V gives CDR1 DFQATT, CDR2 SNEGSKA (reference sequence). V was pared by 4 bases and J by 4 bases, with 12 bases between. The CDR3 has 13 residues. The CDR3 nucleotides are TGCAGTGCTAATGGGGGGTTGGCAGATACGCAGTATTTT. Translation: CSANGGLADTQYF.

This clonotype was detected only a few times. The rearrangement links TRBV3-1 to TRBJ1-1, with a tentative D call TRBD1 (5 bases). Germline values: CDR1 LGHDT, CDR2 YNNKEL (reference sequence). V was cut by 5 bases and J by 11 bases, with 24 bases left in between. This CDR3 region has 15 residues. For the CDR3, the DNA is TGTGCCAGCAGCTCAGGGCAGGCTATCCAACAGATCGCTTTCTTT. Amino acids: CASSSGQAIQQIAFF.

This chain joins TRBV30 and TRBJ1-1; D not certain. V lost 8 bases and J lost 1, with 11 bases in between. CDR3 length equals 12 residues. Germline CDR1 is GTSNPN and CDR2 is SVGIG (reference sequence). The CDR3 spells CAQDPPNTEAFF. CDR3 in DNA: TGTGCCCAGGATCCCCCGAACACTGAAGCTTTCTTT.

Turning to this clonotype: A read error may explain this, as a much larger clone is one base away. The J gene is TRBJ2-3, the V gene TRBV29-1; 8 positions agree with TRBD2. The V gene end was trimmed by 4 bases and the J gene end by 2 bases; junction bases not matched to a gene: 5. Germline assignment: CDR1 SQVTM and CDR2 ANQGSEA. The CDR3 loop spans 14 amino acids. CDR3 protein: CSVARGGATDTQYF. The CDR3 bases are TGCAGCGTTGCCCGGGGGGGCGCCACAGATACGCAGTATTTT.

V gene TRBV7-7 combines with J gene TRBJ2-1; D is unclear. Trimming cost V 0 bases and J 4 bases, with 7 bases left between them. CDR1 SSHAT and CDR2 FNYEAQ come from the germline V gene (reference sequence). The CDR3 loop spans 14 amino acids. The CDR3 loop is CASSLAIGYNEQFF. DNA of the CDR3: TGTGCCAGCAGCTTAGCTATTGGTTACAATGAGCAGTTCTTC.

The V gene is TRBV10-2, the J gene TRBJ2-5; D remains ambiguous. Germline V CDR1 and CDR2: WSHSY, SAAADI. This CDR3 has 13 amino acids. V lost 5 bases to trimming and J lost 5 bases, with 12 bases between them. The DNA for the CDR3 is TGCGCCAGCAGTTCAAATGATGGGGAGACCCAGTACTTC. Amino acids: CASSSNDGETQYF.

The gene calls are TRBV28 and TRBJ1-2; D may be TRBD1 (5 bases). Per germline, CDR1 MDHEN and CDR2 SYDVKM. V lost 7 bases and J 6 bases, leaving 18 bases between the germline ends. This CDR3 has 14 residues. The CDR3 DNA is TGTGCCAGCACCTCCCCGGGGCAGGACCATGGCTACACCTTC. Its protein product is CASTSPGQDHGYTF.

The chain recombines TRBV5-6 with TRBJ2-2; D is perhaps TRBD1 (6 bases). The CDR3 runs 13 residues. Germline CDR1 is SGHDT and CDR2 is YYEEEE. The CDR3 reads CGTGTRNTGELFF. CDR3 coding DNA: TGTGGGACCGGGACACGGAACACCGGGGAGCTGTTTTTT.

The chain links TRBV7-9 to TRBJ1-1; the D gene is possibly TRBD1 (5 bases). The CDR3 is 12 residues long. Germline V gives CDR1 SEHNR, CDR2 FQNEAQ (reference sequence). Trimming took off 7 bases at V and 4 bases at J, with 10 bases between the two ends. Written as DNA, the CDR3 is TGTGCCAGCACGGGTCAGGGCACTGAAGCTTTCTTT. It is translated as CASTGQGTEAFF.

This clonotype was seen at least ten times. The DNA for the CDR3 is TGTGCCAGCAGCCAAGTTGGGACAGGGGTTGTAGGCGGCTACACCTTC. The encoded protein is CASSQVGTGVVGGYTF. This chain uses TRBV3-1 with TRBJ1-2; 10 nucleotides agree with TRBD1. Germline assignment: CDR1 LGHDT and CDR2 YNNKEL (reference sequence). The V and J ends lost 1 base and 8 bases, in that order; junction bases with no gene match: 10. The CDR3 has 16 residues.

The rearrangement joins TRBV11-3 to TRBJ2-3, with 10 bases lining up with TRBD2. The CDR3 covers 18 residues. CDR1 and CDR2 (germline): SGHNT, YENEEA. V shed 0 bases and J 0 bases; nucleotides not matched to a gene: 6. Written as DNA, the CDR3 is TGTGCCAGCAGCTTAGAAGCGGGGGGGATTTATAGCACAGATACGCAGTATTTT. Translation: CASSLEAGGIYSTDTQYF.

This clonotype showed up many times. This chain joins TRBV7-9 and TRBJ2-7, with TRBD1 matching over 10 bases. V lost 4 bases to trimming and J lost 6 bases; unmatched junction nucleotides: 6. CDR3 length: 14 amino acids. Germline CDR1 SEHNR, CDR2 FQNEAQ (reference sequence). The CDR3 DNA follows: TGTGCCAGCAGCTGGGACAGGGGACTCCCCGAGCAGTACTTC. Protein product: CASSWDRGLPEQYF. Variable domain in full (rest from reference TRBV7-9 and TRBJ2-7): DTGVSQNPRHKITKRGQNVTFRCDPISEHNRLYWYRQTLGQGPEFLTYFQNEAQLEKSRLLSDRFSAERPKGSFSTLEIQRTEQGDSAMYLCASSWDRGLPEQYFGPGTRLTVT.

This chain connects TRBV5-1 to TRBJ1-6, with TRBD1 matching over 8 bases. Germline CDR1 SGHRS, CDR2 YFSETQ. The ends lost 0 bases at V and 12 bases at J; junction bases unmatched: 5. The CDR3 runs 14 residues. The CDR3 DNA is TGCGCCAGCAGCTTGGAGACAGGGGCAATACCCCTCCACTTT. It encodes CASSLETGAIPLHF. The full variable domain, in which reference TRBV5-1 and TRBJ1-6 provide the parts outside the CDR3, is KAGVTQTPRYLIKTRGQQVTLSCSPISGHRSVSWYQQTPGQGLQFLFEYFSETQRNKGNFPGRFSGRQFSNSRSEMNVSTLELGDSALYLCASSLETGAIPLHFGNGTRLTVT.

This clonotype was seen repeatedly, ten times or more. The chain employs TRBV6-1 and TRBJ2-7; D gene unclear. Trimming shortened V by 7 bases and J by 1 base, and 14 bases separated the two germline ends. The CDR3 spans 14 residues. In germline, CDR1 is MNHNS, CDR2 SASEGT. CDR3 bases: TGTGCCAGCAACGCAGGAGCCACGTCCTACGAGCAGTACTTC. Its translation: CASNAGATSYEQYF.

The rearrangement links TRBV7-8 to TRBJ2-7, with TRBD2 matching 7 bases. The J segment lost 4 bases and the V segment lost 1 base, leaving 1 base of the junction unmatched. The CDR3 length is 13 residues. Per germline, CDR1 SGHVS and CDR2 FQNEAQ. The CDR3 bases are TGTGCCAGCAGCTTAGGAGCGGGGTACGAGCAGTACTTC. It specifies CASSLGAGYEQYF.

The chain combines TRBV27 with TRBJ2-7; possible D gene TRBD1, 5 bases. CDR3 size: 14 residues. V lost 4 bases and J lost 2, with 12 bases in between. CDR1 MNHEY and CDR2 SMNVEV come from the germline V gene (reference sequence). CDR3 protein: CASSSLDNTYEQYF. The CDR3 DNA follows: TGTGCCAGCAGTTCCTTGGACAATACCTACGAGCAGTACTTC.

This clonotype was seen ten or more times. J is TRBJ1-3 and V is TRBV6-1, with D uncertain. V was shortened by 5 bases and J by 3 bases, with 8 bases between the two germline ends. The CDR3 loop spans 13 amino acids. CDR1 and CDR2 from the germline V gene are MNHNS and SASEGT. The CDR3 DNA follows: TGTGCCAGCAGTCCCCTTGGTGGAAACACCATATATTTT. Translated: CASSPLGGNTIYF.

The genes are TRBV12-3 or TRBV12-4 and TRBJ2-2; 8 nucleotides match TRBD2. The CDR3 covers 15 residues. The trim removed 5 bases at V and 2 bases at J, leaving 4 bases unmatched. In DNA form, the CDR3 reads TGTGCCAGCAGTCCGGGGGGGATAAACACCGGGGAGCTGTTTTTT. It yields the protein CASSPGGINTGELFF.

This clonotype was seen more than once but under ten times. The V gene is TRBV7-3, the J gene TRBJ2-2, with D possibly being TRBD2 (6 bases). The V end lost 5 bases, the J end lost 3 bases, and 19 bases lay between the germline ends. CDR3 length equals 17 residues. Germline V lookup: CDR1 SGHTA, CDR2 FQGTGA. This CDR3 reads CASSLLTRGKDTGELFF. The CDR3 DNA reads as TGTGCCAGCAGCCTCCTGACTCGGGGGAAAGACACCGGGGAGCTGTTTTTT.

This clonotype has a single count. The rearrangement links TRBV7-6 to TRBJ2-3, with D unclear. The germline V gene encodes CDR1 SGHVS and CDR2 FNYEAQ. The CDR3 covers 13 residues. The V end was cut by 1 base, the J end by 2 bases, with 4 bases between. CDR3 loop: CASSLVPTDTQYF. The CDR3 DNA sequence: TGTGCCAGCAGCTTAGTTCCCACAGATACGCAGTATTTT.

The chain carries TRBV7-3 and TRBJ1-1; D is possibly TRBD1 (6 bases). The V end was cut by 5 bases, the J end by 5 bases, with 15 bases between. The CDR3 is 14 amino acids. Germline loops: CDR1 SGHTA, CDR2 FQGTGA. CDR3 loop: CASSLGHGRTEAFF. CDR3 in DNA: TGTGCCAGCAGCCTGGGACATGGGCGTACTGAAGCTTTCTTT.

The chain uses TRBV24-1 and TRBJ2-2; TRBD1 is a possible D gene (6 bases). V gave up 3 bases and J gave up 1 base, with 11 bases separating them. This CDR3 is 16 amino acids long. Germline CDR1 reads KGHDR; CDR2 reads SFDVKD. The CDR3 here is CATSDTGTLNTGELFF. For the CDR3, the DNA is TGTGCCACCAGTGATACCGGGACACTGAACACCGGGGAGCTGTTTTTT.

The J gene is TRBJ2-5, the V gene TRBV3-1; the D gene could be TRBD1 or TRBD2 (5 bases each). The germline V gene has CDR1 LGHDT and CDR2 YNNKEL (reference sequence). CDR3 length equals 16 residues. The V gene lost 3 bases and the J gene lost 2 bases, with 16 bases spanning the gap. CDR3 region: CASSQAGTADQETQYF. CDR3 nucleotides: TGTGCCAGCAGCCAGGCCGGGACGGCGGATCAAGAGACCCAGTACTTC.

This clonotype appeared many times. The chain couples TRBV7-9 to TRBJ2-7; 12 nucleotides align to TRBD2. The CDR3 runs to 17 residues. Per the germline V gene, CDR1 is SEHNR and CDR2 is FQNEAQ (reference sequence). The V gene end was trimmed by 5 bases and the J gene end by 2 bases; junction bases not matched to a gene: 10. The CDR3, as DNA: TGTGCCAGCAGCCCCGAGCCGACTAGCGGGAGAACCTACGAGCAGTACTTC. It is translated as CASSPEPTSGRTYEQYF.

The rearrangement links TRBV7-6 to TRBJ2-4; 9 bases line up with TRBD2. The V gene end was trimmed by 5 bases and the J gene end by 7 bases; junction bases not matched to a gene: 6. Germline assignment: CDR1 SGHVS and CDR2 FNYEAQ. CDR3 length: 14 amino acids. The CDR3 region is CASSLSGGSNIQYF. In DNA form, the CDR3 reads TGTGCCAGCAGCCTTAGCGGGGGTTCCAACATTCAGTACTTC. Full variable domain (remainder filled in from reference TRBV7-6 and TRBJ2-4): GAGVSQSPRYKVTKRGQDVALRCDPISGHVSLYWYRQALGQGPEFLTYFNYEAQQDKSGLPNDRFSAERPEGSISTLTIQRTEQRDSAMYRCASSLSGGSNIQYFGAGTRLSVL.